Listed here are 10 T cell receptor beta chains from one sample, sequenced in a study of cytotoxic CD8 clonotypes in ibrutinib-treated CLL. Clones were read by immunoSEQ multiplex PCR, and TCRdb kept only the in-frame ones, dropping some. The data contain some 130,000 clones, 80% to 90% of them seen just once; the ten biggest clones take up about 2.1%. Specimen: PBMCs, collected after 24 months of ibrutinib treatment. These receptors were collected from a human donor with chronic lymphocytic leukemia.

The genes are TRBV5-4 and TRBJ2-4; 10 nucleotides agree with TRBD2. Looked up from germline, CDR1 is SGHNT and CDR2 is YYREEE (reference sequence). The CDR3 consists of 16 residues. V gave up 4 bases and J gave up 2 bases; unmatched junction bases: 6. The CDR3 nucleotides are TGTGCCAGCAGCCGAGCGGGAGGGTGGACCAAAAACATTCAGTACTTC. Translating gives CASSRAGGWTKNIQYF. The full variable domain, completed using reference TRBV5-4 and TRBJ2-4, is ETGVTQSPTHLIKTRGQQVTLRCSSQSGHNTVSWYQQALGQGPQFIFQYYREEENGRGNFPPRFSGLQFPNYSSELNVNALELDDSALYLCASSRAGGWTKNIQYFGAGTRLSVL.

This chain uses TRBV6-5 with TRBJ2-7; D is undetermined. Germline V gives CDR1 MNHEY, CDR2 SVGAGI. The V end was cut by 2 bases, the J end by 0 bases, with 8 bases between. CDR3 size: 14 residues. CDR3 in DNA: TGTGCCAGCAGTTACGTGAAGAGCTCCTACGAGCAGTACTTC. This encodes CASSYVKSSYEQYF.

CDR3 residues: CASSSDQWRAGELFF. CDR3 DNA: TGTGCCAGCAGTTCAGACCAATGGAGGGCCGGGGAGCTGTTTTTT. The V and J genes are TRBV27 and TRBJ2-2; a weak D match, TRBD2 (6 bases). The CDR3 has 15 residues. Germline V gene sequence: CDR1 MNHEY, CDR2 SMNVEV (reference sequence). Trimming shortened V by 4 bases and J by 6 bases, and 15 bases separated the two germline ends.

A word on this clone: One end of the junction fails to match germline, which may point to a read error. The genes are TRBV7-3 and TRBJ2-5; D is uncertain. The germline gives CDR1 SGHTA, CDR2 FQGTGA. The CDR3 runs to 16 residues. This chain's CDR3 is CASSPFYMGTQGTQYF. Here the CDR3 DNA reads TGTGCCAGCAGCCCATTTTACATGGGTACGCAAGGGACCCAGTACTTC.

J is TRBJ2-2 and V is TRBV7-2, with 8 bases matching TRBD1. The CDR3 contains 17 residues. V gave up 5 bases and J gave up 0 bases; unmatched junction bases: 8. Germline CDR1 and CDR2: SGHTA and FQGNSA. The CDR3 DNA reads as TGTGCCAGCAGCCCGTGGACAGGGCAATCGAACACCGGGGAGCTGTTTTTT. Amino acids: CASSPWTGQSNTGELFF. Based on the CDR3 plus reference TRBV7-2 and TRBJ2-2, the full variable domain is GAGVSQSPSNKVTEKGKDVELRCDPISGHTALYWYRQSLGQGLEFLIYFQGNSAPDKSGLPSDRFSAERTGGSVSTLTIQRTQQEDSAVYLCASSPWTGQSNTGELFFGEGSRLTVL.

J is TRBJ2-1 and V is TRBV15; D not certain. Germline CDR1 and CDR2: LNHNV and YYDKDF (reference sequence). Trimming took 1 base from V and 0 from J, leaving 7 bases between them. CDR3 length: 15 amino acids. In nucleotides, the CDR3 is TGTGCCACCAGCAGAGCACAGAGCTCCTACAATGAGCAGTTCTTC. Its protein product is CATSRAQSSYNEQFF.

This clone was counted only a few times. The J gene is TRBJ1-2, the V gene TRBV30; a weak D match, TRBD1 (5 bases). Germline CDR1 is GTSNPN and CDR2 is SVGIG (reference sequence). The CDR3 totals 13 residues. V was clipped by 3 bases and J by 4 bases, with 12 bases between them. CDR3 DNA sequence: TGTGCCTGGAGGGGGGGACGGACCTATGGCTACACCTTC. Protein: CAWRGGRTYGYTF.

This clone was found once. CDR3 amino acids: CSVRDRLNTEAFF. CDR3 sequence (DNA): TGCAGCGTTAGGGACAGGCTGAACACTGAAGCTTTCTTT. The chain uses TRBV29-1 and TRBJ1-1, with 8 bases that match TRBD1. The J segment lost 0 bases and the V segment lost 5 bases, leaving 2 bases of the junction unmatched. Germline CDR1 reads SQVTM; CDR2 reads ANQGSEA. CDR3 size: 13 residues.

The V gene is TRBV28, the J gene TRBJ1-2; 10 bases agree with TRBD1. The CDR3 consists of 19 residues. Germline CDR1 reads MDHEN; CDR2 reads SYDVKM. With V trimmed by 4 bases and J by 2 bases, 16 bases remained unmatched. The CDR3 here is CASSSEPTGGALQNYGYTF. DNA for the CDR3: TGTGCCAGCAGTTCCGAGCCGACAGGGGGCGCGTTACAGAACTATGGCTACACCTTC.

The chain has TRBV4-1 and TRBJ2-2; TRBD1 or TRBD2 may be the D gene (5 bases each). Between the trimmed V and J ends, which lost 2 bases and 2 bases, there was a span of 12 bases. The V gene's germline CDR1 is MGHRA and CDR2 YSYEKL. CDR3 size: 16 residues. CDR3 DNA: TGCGCCAGCAGCCAACGGGGCGTGGGTAACACCGGGGAGCTGTTTTTT. This translates into CASSQRGVGNTGELFF.